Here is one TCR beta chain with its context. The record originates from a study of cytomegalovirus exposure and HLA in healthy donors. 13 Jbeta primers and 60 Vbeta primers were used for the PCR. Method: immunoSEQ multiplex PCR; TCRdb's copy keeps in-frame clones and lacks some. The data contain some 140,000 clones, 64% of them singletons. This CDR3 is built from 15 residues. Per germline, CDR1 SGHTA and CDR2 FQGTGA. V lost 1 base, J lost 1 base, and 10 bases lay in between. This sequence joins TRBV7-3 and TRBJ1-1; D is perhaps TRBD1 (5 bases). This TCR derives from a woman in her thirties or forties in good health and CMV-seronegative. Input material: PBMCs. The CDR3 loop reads CASSLNYGGNTEAFF. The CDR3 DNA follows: TGTGCCAGCAGCTTAAACTACGGGGGGAACACTGAAGCTTTCTTT.